The TCR beta chain under discussion was sequenced for a study of T cell repertoires in cytomegalovirus infection. This clonotype was seen a few times. Its target is unknown. This CDR3 contains 13 residues. V trimming: 6 bases; J trimming: 6 bases; junction bases outside the gene matches: 5. Using its own MiXCR run on the reads, TCRdb lists one record per CDR3 protein. The sample includes about a million distinct CDR3 sequences, more than 25% of them seen just once. This TCR came from a human donor in good health (CMV status not recorded). Some clones in this sample may be carry-over from other donors' samples. The source was cultured CD8+ T cells from PBMCs, collected from culture after CMV antigen stimulation. The chain couples TRBV12-3 or TRBV12-4 to TRBJ1-2; 9 bases line up with TRBD1. CDR3 nucleotides: TGTGCCAGCAGGCTAAGACAGGGGGATGGCTACACCTTC. This sequence encodes CASRLRQGDGYTF.